This T cell receptor beta chain was captured in a study of spatial heterogeneity in lung cancer. Across the study: Where they were available, follow-up PBMC samples were sequenced, at a median of about 22 months after resection. Study-wide points: At tumor resection, ubiquitous expanded TCRs were detected in blood more often than later.

Concerning this clonotype itself: Its antigen is currently unknown.

This sample's time point: blood at routine non-recurrence follow-up after resection. TCRdb reanalysed the 5' RACE reads using MiXCR and keeps one entry per CDR3 protein. The table records more than 9,500 distinct CDR3 sequences, 23% of them present only once. This receptor was obtained from a female donor with early-stage non-small cell lung cancer. Sequenced material: PBMCs, taken at follow-up.

The CDR3 region is CASSLGQAESTF. CDR3 nucleotides: TGTGCCAGCAGCCTTGGACAGGCGGAGTCCACCTTC. The rearrangement links TRBV5-6 to TRBJ1-2; 7 positions agree with TRBD1. This CDR3 spans 12 amino acids. V trimming: 4 bases; J trimming: 13 bases; junction bases outside the gene matches: 10. The germline CDR1 and CDR2 sequences are SGHDT and YYEEEE.